These 13 T cell receptor beta chains came from one sample sequenced in a study of blood T cell repertoires in COVID-19. Produced via immunoSEQ multiplex PCR; TCRdb's table is partial and in-frame only. The sample has 70,000 to 85,000 clones, approximately 90% seen once; the top ten hold about 5%. Material: peripheral blood. The receptors stem from a woman in her sixties or seventies with active COVID-19.

This clone was seen more than once but under ten times. J is TRBJ1-5 and V is TRBV15, with unresolved D. The CDR3 runs 18 residues. Trimming shortened V by 4 bases and J by 0 bases, and 19 bases separated the two germline ends. Germline V gene data show CDR1 as LNHNV and CDR2 as YYDKDF (reference sequence). Written as DNA, the CDR3 is TGTGCCACCAGCATAAGTGAACCGGGATATATTAGCAATCAGCCCCAGCATTTT. Amino acids: CATSISEPGYISNQPQHF.

The rearrangement uses TRBV4-1 and TRBJ2-7; D unclear. The CDR3 length is 13 residues. The germline gives CDR1 MGHRA, CDR2 YSYEKL. Trimming shortened V by 0 bases and J by 1 base, and 4 bases separated the two germline ends. The CDR3 nucleotides read TGCGCCAGCAGCCAAGATGTATCCTACGAGCAGTACTTC. It specifies CASSQDVSYEQYF.

V usage is TRBV11-2 and J usage is TRBJ2-3; TRBD2 matches 11 bases. The V gene end was trimmed by 3 bases and the J gene end by 2 bases; junction bases not matched to a gene: 1. This CDR3 comprises 15 residues. The germline V gene has CDR1 SGHAT and CDR2 FQNNGV. CDR3 nucleotides: TGTGCCAGCAGCTTGGGACTAGCGGCCACAGATACGCAGTATTTT. Encoded protein: CASSLGLAATDTQYF.

The V call is TRBV28, the J call TRBJ1-1; D unresolved. This CDR3 has 14 residues. V was cut by 6 bases and J by 1 base, with 12 bases left in between. Per germline, CDR1 MDHEN and CDR2 SYDVKM. CDR3 protein: CASSTEDKNTEAFF. CDR3 coding DNA: TGTGCCAGCAGCACTGAAGACAAGAACACTGAAGCTTTCTTT.

The J gene is TRBJ2-1, the V gene TRBV7-9; D is possibly TRBD2 (5 bases). The CDR3 sequence is 14 residues long. The V gene's germline CDR1 is SEHNR and CDR2 FQNEAQ (reference sequence). V lost 5 bases and J 2 bases, leaving 10 bases between the germline ends. The CDR3: CASSPGNTYNEQFF. Here the CDR3 DNA reads TGTGCCAGCAGCCCGGGGAACACCTACAATGAGCAGTTCTTC.

This chain links TRBV7-9 with TRBJ2-5; D gene uncertain. The V end lost 5 bases, the J end lost 5 bases, and 9 bases lay between the germline ends. The CDR3 length is 12 residues. Germline assignment: CDR1 SEHNR and CDR2 FQNEAQ (reference sequence). In nucleotides, the CDR3 is TGTGCCAGCAGCCCATCTGCGGAGACCCAGTACTTC. Amino acid sequence: CASSPSAETQYF.

This clone appeared once. This chain uses TRBV20-1 with TRBJ2-7; 9 bases align to TRBD2. Germline lookup yields CDR1 DFQATT and CDR2 SNEGSKA (reference sequence). The CDR3 loop spans 13 amino acids. The V and J ends lost 3 bases and 2 bases, in that order; junction bases with no gene match: 2. The CDR3 DNA reads TGCAGTGCTAGTCCTAGCGGGGCCTACGAGCAGTACTTC. This sequence encodes CSASPSGAYEQYF.

This rearrangement joins TRBV5-1 to TRBJ2-7, with D perhaps matching TRBD2 (6 bases). Germline CDR1 SGHRS, CDR2 YFSETQ. The CDR3 consists of 15 residues. Trimming left V 0 bases short and J 7 bases short, with 17 bases between. The CDR3 protein is CASSLVAGSRGEQYF. In DNA, the CDR3 is TGCGCCAGCAGCTTGGTGGCGGGGAGCCGCGGAGAGCAGTACTTC.

This chain uses TRBV7-6 with TRBJ1-2; TRBD1 matches 10 bases. This CDR3 contains 14 residues. Germline values: CDR1 SGHVS, CDR2 FNYEAQ. Trimming took 0 bases from V and 7 from J; bases not matched to a gene: 2. The CDR3 is CASSLAGQGLGYTF. The CDR3 nucleotides read TGTGCCAGCAGCTTAGCGGGACAGGGGCTTGGCTACACCTTC.

The table lists this clone with a count of one. The V and J genes are TRBV30 and TRBJ1-5, with D maybe TRBD1 (5 bases). The CDR3 has 14 residues. V dropped 2 bases and J dropped 5 bases, with 13 bases sitting between them. Per the germline V gene, CDR1 is GTSNPN and CDR2 is SVGIG (reference sequence). CDR3 protein: CAWSRGTAHQPQHF. The DNA of the CDR3 is TGTGCCTGGAGTAGAGGGACTGCGCATCAGCCCCAGCATTTT.

This clone was seen just once. The V gene is TRBV30, the J gene TRBJ1-2, with D tentatively TRBD1 (6 bases). Germline V gene sequence: CDR1 GTSNPN, CDR2 SVGIG (reference sequence). V lost 5 bases and J 8 bases, leaving 12 bases between the germline ends. The CDR3 sequence is 11 residues long. The chain's CDR3 is CAWDRQVGYTF. CDR3 coding DNA: TGTGCCTGGGATAGACAGGTCGGCTACACCTTC.

V usage is TRBV5-1 and J usage is TRBJ2-3; tentative D call: TRBD2 (7 bases). The CDR3 has 16 residues. Germline V lookup: CDR1 SGHRS, CDR2 YFSETQ. V lost 4 bases and J lost 0, with 15 bases in between. CDR3 nucleotides: TGCGCCAGCAGCCCTGGGGGGGCTCCTAGCACAGATACGCAGTATTTT. Its protein product is CASSPGGAPSTDTQYF. The full variable domain, in which reference TRBV5-1 and TRBJ2-3 provide the parts outside the CDR3, is KAGVTQTPRYLIKTRGQQVTLSCSPISGHRSVSWYQQTPGQGLQFLFEYFSETQRNKGNFPGRFSGRQFSNSRSEMNVSTLELGDSALYLCASSPGGAPSTDTQYFGPGTRLTVL.

The rearrangement joins TRBV10-2 to TRBJ2-7; the match to TRBD2 covers 7 bases. This CDR3 is built from 11 residues. The germline V gene encodes CDR1 WSHSY and CDR2 SAAADI. Unmatched junction bases numbered 0, after V lost 5 bases and J lost 5 bases. CDR3 in amino acids: CASSLADEQYF. Written as DNA, the CDR3 is TGCGCCAGCAGTCTAGCGGACGAGCAGTACTTC.